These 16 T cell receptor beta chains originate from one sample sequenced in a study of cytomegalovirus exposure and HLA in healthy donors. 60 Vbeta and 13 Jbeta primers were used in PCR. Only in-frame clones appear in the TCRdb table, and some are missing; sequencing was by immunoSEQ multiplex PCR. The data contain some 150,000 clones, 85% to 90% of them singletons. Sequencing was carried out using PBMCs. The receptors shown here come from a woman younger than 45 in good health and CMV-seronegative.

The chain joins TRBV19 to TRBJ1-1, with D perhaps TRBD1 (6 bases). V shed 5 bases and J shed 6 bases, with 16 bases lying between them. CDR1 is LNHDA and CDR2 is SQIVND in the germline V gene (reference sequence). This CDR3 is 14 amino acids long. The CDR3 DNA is TGTGCCAGTAGTTTCGGACAGATGTGGCCTGAAGCTTTCTTT. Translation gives CASSFGQMWPEAFF.

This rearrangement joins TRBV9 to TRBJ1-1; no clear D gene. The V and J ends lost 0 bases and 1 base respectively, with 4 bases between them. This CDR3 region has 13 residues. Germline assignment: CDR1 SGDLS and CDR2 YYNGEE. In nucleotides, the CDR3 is TGTGCCAGCAGCGTAGCAGGGAACACTGAAGCTTTCTTT. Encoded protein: CASSVAGNTEAFF.

The CDR3 protein is CASSLNGGGRYGYTF. DNA of the CDR3: TGCGCCAGCAGCCTAAATGGGGGCGGCCGCTATGGCTACACCTTC. The V call is TRBV5-1, the J call TRBJ1-2, with a weak D call TRBD1 (6 bases). Germline assignment: CDR1 SGHRS and CDR2 YFSETQ. There are 15 residues in the CDR3. Between the trimmed V and J ends, which lost 4 bases and 4 bases, there was a span of 17 bases.

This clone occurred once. CDR3: CASSLAVGGNTNYGYTF. DNA of the CDR3: TGCGCCAGCAGCTTGGCGGTTGGGGGGAACACTAACTATGGCTACACCTTC. The chain is built from TRBV5-1 and TRBJ1-2, with a weak D call TRBD1 (5 bases). Deletions cut 0 bases from V and 0 bases from J, with 15 bases between. This CDR3 is built from 17 residues. Germline loops: CDR1 SGHRS, CDR2 YFSETQ. Combining the CDR3 with reference TRBV5-1 and TRBJ1-2 gives the whole variable domain KAGVTQTPRYLIKTRGQQVTLSCSPISGHRSVSWYQQTPGQGLQFLFEYFSETQRNKGNFPGRFSGRQFSNSRSEMNVSTLELGDSALYLCASSLAVGGNTNYGYTFGSGTRLTVV.

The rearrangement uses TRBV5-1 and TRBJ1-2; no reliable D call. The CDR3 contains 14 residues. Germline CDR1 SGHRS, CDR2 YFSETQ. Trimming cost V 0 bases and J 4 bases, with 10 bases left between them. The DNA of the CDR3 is TGCGCCAGCAGCTTGGACGGGGTTGGCTATGGCTACACCTTC. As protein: CASSLDGVGYGYTF.

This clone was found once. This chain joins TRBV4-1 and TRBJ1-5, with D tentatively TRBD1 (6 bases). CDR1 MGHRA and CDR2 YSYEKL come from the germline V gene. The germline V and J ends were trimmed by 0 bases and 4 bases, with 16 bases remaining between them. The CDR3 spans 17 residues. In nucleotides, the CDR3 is TGCGCCAGCAGCCAAGATCTTGTGGGGGCAAGGAATCAGCCCCAGCATTTT. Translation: CASSQDLVGARNQPQHF.

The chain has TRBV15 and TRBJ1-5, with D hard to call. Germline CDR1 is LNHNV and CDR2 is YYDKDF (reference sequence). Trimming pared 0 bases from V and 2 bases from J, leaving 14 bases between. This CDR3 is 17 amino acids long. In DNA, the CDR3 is TGTGCCACCAGCAGAGATCGGACTCTCCGGGGCAATCAGCCCCAGCATTTT. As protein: CATSRDRTLRGNQPQHF.

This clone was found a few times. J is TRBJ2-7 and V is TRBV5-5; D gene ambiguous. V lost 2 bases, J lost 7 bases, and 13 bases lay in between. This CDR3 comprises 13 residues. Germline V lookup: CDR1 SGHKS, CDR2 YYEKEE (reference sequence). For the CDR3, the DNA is TGTGCCAGCAGCTTTGGCTGGTTGGAGGAGCAGTACTTC. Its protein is CASSFGWLEEQYF.

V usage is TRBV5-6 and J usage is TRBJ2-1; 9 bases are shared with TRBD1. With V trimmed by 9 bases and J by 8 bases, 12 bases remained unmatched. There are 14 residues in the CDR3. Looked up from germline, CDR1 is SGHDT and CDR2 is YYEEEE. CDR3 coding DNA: TGTGCCACCCACAGGACAGGGGTTGTGGATGAGCAGTTCTTC. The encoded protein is CATHRTGVVDEQFF.

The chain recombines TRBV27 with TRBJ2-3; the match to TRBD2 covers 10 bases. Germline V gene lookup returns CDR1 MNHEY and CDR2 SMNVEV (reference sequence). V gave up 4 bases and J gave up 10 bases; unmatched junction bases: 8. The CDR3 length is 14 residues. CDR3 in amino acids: CASSSGLAVNAQYF. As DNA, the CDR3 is TGTGCCAGCAGTTCTGGACTAGCGGTGAACGCGCAGTATTTT.

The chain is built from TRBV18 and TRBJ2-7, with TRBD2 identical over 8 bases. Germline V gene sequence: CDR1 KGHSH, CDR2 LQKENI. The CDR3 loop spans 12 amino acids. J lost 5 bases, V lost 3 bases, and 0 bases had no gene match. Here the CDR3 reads CASSPSGDEQYF. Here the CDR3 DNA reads TGTGCCAGCTCACCTAGCGGGGACGAGCAGTACTTC.

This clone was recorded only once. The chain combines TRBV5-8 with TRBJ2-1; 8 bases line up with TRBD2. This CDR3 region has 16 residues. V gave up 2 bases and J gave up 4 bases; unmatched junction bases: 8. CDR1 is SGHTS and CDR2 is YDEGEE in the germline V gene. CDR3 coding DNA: TGTGCCAGCAGCTTTACCGGGACTAGACTTTACAATGAGCAGTTCTTC. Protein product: CASSFTGTRLYNEQFF.

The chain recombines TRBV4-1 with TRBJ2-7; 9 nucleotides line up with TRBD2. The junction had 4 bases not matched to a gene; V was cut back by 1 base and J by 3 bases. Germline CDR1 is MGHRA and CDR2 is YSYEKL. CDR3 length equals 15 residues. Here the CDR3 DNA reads TGCGCCAGCAGCCAAGCGTGGCGGGAGGGCTACGAGCAGTACTTC. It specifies CASSQAWREGYEQYF.

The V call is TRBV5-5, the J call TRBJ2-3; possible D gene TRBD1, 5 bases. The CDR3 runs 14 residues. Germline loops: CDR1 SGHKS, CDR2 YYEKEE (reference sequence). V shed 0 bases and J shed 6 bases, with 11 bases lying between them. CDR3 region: CASSLVTVRDTQYF. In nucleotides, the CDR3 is TGTGCCAGCAGCTTGGTGACAGTTAGGGATACGCAGTATTTT.

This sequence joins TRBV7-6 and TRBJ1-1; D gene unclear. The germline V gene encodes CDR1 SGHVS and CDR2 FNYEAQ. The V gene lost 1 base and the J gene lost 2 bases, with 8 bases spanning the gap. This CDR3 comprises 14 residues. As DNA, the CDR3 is TGTGCCAGCAGCTTAGGTAGCAGAAACACTGAAGCTTTCTTT. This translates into CASSLGSRNTEAFF.

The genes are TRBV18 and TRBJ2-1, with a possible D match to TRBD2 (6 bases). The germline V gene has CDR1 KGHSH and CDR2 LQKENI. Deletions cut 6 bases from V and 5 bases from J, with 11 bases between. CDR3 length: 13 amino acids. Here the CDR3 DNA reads TGTGCCAGCTCGGTAGCGGCCGACAATGAGCAGTTCTTC. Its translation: CASSVAADNEQFF.